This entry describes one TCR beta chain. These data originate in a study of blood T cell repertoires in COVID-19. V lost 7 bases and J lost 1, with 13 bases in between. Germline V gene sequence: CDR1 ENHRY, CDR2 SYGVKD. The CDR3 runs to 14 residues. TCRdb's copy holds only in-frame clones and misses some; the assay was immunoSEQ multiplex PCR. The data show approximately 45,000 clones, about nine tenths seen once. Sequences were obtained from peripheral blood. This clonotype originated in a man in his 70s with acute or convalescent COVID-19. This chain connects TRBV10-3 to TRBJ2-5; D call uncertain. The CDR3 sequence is CAIKNQHSQETQYF. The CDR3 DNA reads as TGTGCCATCAAAAACCAACACAGCCAAGAGACCCAGTACTTC.